The sequence of this TCR beta chain was determined in a study of cytomegalovirus exposure and HLA in healthy donors. The PCR ran on 60 Vbeta and 13 Jbeta primers. Sequencing used immunoSEQ multiplex PCR; TCRdb keeps in-frame clones, though not all of them. The repertoire holds just over 150,000 clones, with approximately 86% as singletons. Details on this clone: The antigen remains undetermined.

Germline V CDR1 and CDR2: SGHDN, FVKESK. The CDR3 totals 13 residues. V was shortened by 10 bases and J by 1 base, with 8 bases between the two germline ends. Study-wide findings and caveats: Per a prior analysis, the majority of TCR beta V segments were productive roughly 90% or roughly 30% of the time. Presence/absence results assume similar sequencing depth per donor, which may not hold.

Input material: PBMCs. The source of this sequence is a woman in her forties or fifties in good health and CMV-seropositive. This chain links TRBV14 with TRBJ2-6; no definite D call. CDR3 DNA sequence: TGTGCCACGTCGTTATCTGGGGCCAACGTCCTGACTTTC. Protein: CATSLSGANVLTF.